This entry lists 5 T cell receptor beta chains sequenced from one sample in a study of blood T cell repertoires in COVID-19. Sequencing used immunoSEQ multiplex PCR; TCRdb keeps in-frame clones, though not all of them. Here the sample spans under 95,000 clones, roughly four fifths being singletons. The material sequenced was peripheral blood. The receptor set was obtained from an elderly woman with acute or convalescent COVID-19.

This rearrangement joins TRBV24-1 to TRBJ2-1; possible D gene TRBD1, 5 bases. Germline CDR1 KGHDR, CDR2 SFDVKD. CDR3 length: 15 amino acids. Trimming left V 5 bases short and J 6 bases short, with 16 bases between. CDR3: CATSGGPGAGNEQFF. CDR3 nucleotide sequence: TGTGCCACCAGTGGAGGACCTGGGGCAGGCAATGAGCAGTTCTTC.

The rearrangement uses TRBV27 and TRBJ2-1, with no clear D. This CDR3 has 12 amino acids. Germline V gene sequence: CDR1 MNHEY, CDR2 SMNVEV (reference sequence). Deletions cut 6 bases from V and 4 bases from J, with 7 bases between. The CDR3 sequence is CASRTTYNEQFF. CDR3 DNA sequence: TGTGCCAGCAGAACCACTTACAATGAGCAGTTCTTC.

The chain recombines TRBV10-2 with TRBJ1-1; TRBD1 matches at 9 bases. The CDR3 is made up of 17 amino acids. V trimming: 1 base; J trimming: 0 bases; junction bases outside the gene matches: 6. In germline, CDR1 is WSHSY, CDR2 SAAADI. CDR3 residues: CASSEWGTGIMNTEAFF. CDR3 DNA: TGCGCCAGCAGTGAGTGGGGGACAGGGATCATGAACACTGAAGCTTTCTTT.

The chain joins TRBV7-2 to TRBJ2-1, with TRBD2 matching over 7 bases. J lost 2 bases, V lost 5 bases, and 6 bases had no gene match. The germline V gene has CDR1 SGHTA and CDR2 FQGNSA. CDR3 size: 15 residues. CDR3 sequence (DNA): TGTGCCAGCAGCCCCTATAGCGGGCCCTACAATGAGCAGTTCTTC. Amino acids: CASSPYSGPYNEQFF.

The rearrangement uses TRBV11-2 and TRBJ2-5, with a weak D call TRBD1 (6 bases). The CDR3 spans 16 residues. Between the trimmed V and J ends, which lost 5 bases and 5 bases, there was a span of 21 bases. Germline V gives CDR1 SGHAT, CDR2 FQNNGV. The CDR3 DNA sequence: TGTGCCAGCAGCCCAAGGACAGCCTCCTTTTCGGAGACCCAGTACTTC. Encoded protein: CASSPRTASFSETQYF.